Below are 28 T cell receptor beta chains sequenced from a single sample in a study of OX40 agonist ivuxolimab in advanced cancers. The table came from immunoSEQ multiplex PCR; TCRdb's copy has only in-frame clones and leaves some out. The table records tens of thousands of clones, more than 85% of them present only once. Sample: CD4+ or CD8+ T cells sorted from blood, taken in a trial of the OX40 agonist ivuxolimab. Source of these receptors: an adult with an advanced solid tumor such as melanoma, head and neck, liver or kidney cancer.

The CDR3 sequence: CASRPLGETNTGELFF. The CDR3 DNA reads as TGTGCCAGCAGACCCTTGGGGGAGACGAACACCGGGGAGCTGTTTTTT. The chain employs TRBV28 and TRBJ2-2; D may correspond to TRBD1 or TRBD2 (5 bases each). V was clipped by 6 bases and J by 0 bases, with 14 bases between them. This CDR3 is built from 16 residues. In germline, CDR1 is MDHEN, CDR2 SYDVKM.

The CDR3 here is CATSKGQGANEKLFF. The CDR3 region has the DNA TGTGCCACCAGCAAGGGACAGGGGGCTAATGAAAAACTGTTTTTT. The chain recombines TRBV15 with TRBJ1-4, with 11 bases aligning to TRBD1. Trimming at V came to 4 bases and at J to 3 bases, leaving 1 base not matched to a gene. The CDR3 totals 15 residues. Germline lookup yields CDR1 LNHNV and CDR2 YYDKDF (reference sequence).

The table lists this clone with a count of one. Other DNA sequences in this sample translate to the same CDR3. The CDR3 reads CASSLGTATYEQYF. The CDR3 DNA reads as TGTGCCAGCAGCTTAGGGACAGCTACCTACGAGCAGTACTTC. The gene calls are TRBV7-9 and TRBJ2-7, with D maybe TRBD1 (6 bases). Trimming pared 1 base from V and 2 bases from J, leaving 9 bases between. The CDR3 covers 14 residues. CDR1 is SEHNR, CDR2 FQNEAQ, per germline (reference sequence). The full variable domain, its missing parts supplied by reference TRBV7-9 and TRBJ2-7, is DTGVSQNPRHKITKRGQNVTFRCDPISEHNRLYWYRQTLGQGPEFLTYFQNEAQLEKSRLLSDRFSAERPKGSFSTLEIQRTEQGDSAMYLCASSLGTATYEQYFGPGTRLTVT.

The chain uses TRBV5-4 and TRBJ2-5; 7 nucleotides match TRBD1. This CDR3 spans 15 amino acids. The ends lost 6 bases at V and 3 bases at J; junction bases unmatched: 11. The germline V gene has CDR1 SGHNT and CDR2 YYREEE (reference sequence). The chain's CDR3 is CASTPSPDREETQYF. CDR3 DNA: TGTGCCAGCACTCCCAGCCCCGACAGGGAAGAGACCCAGTACTTC.

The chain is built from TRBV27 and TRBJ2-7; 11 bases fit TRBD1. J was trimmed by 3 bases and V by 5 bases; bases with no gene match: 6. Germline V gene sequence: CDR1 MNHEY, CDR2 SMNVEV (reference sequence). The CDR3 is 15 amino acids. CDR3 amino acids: CASSPGTGGIYEQYF. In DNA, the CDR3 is TGTGCCAGCAGTCCTGGGACAGGGGGAATCTACGAGCAGTACTTC.

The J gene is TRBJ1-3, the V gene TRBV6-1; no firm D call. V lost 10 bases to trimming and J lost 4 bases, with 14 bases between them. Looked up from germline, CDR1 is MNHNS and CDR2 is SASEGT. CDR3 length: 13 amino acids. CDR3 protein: CATWKLGGNTIYF. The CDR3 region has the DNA TGTGCCACCTGGAAGTTGGGAGGAAACACCATATATTTT.

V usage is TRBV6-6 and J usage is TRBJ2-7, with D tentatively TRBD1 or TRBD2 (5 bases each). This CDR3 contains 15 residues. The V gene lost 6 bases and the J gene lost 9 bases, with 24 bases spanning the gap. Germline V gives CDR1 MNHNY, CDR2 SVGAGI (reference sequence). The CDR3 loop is CASSRTGTGKMGQYF. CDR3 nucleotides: TGTGCCAGCAGCCGGACCGGGACGGGTAAAATGGGGCAGTACTTC.

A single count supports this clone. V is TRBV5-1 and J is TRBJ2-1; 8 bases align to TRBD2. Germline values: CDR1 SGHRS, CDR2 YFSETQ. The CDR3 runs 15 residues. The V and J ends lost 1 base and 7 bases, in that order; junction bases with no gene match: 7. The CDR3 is CASSLLSGGGNEQFF. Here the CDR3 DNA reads TGCGCCAGCAGCTTGTTATCGGGAGGGGGTAATGAGCAGTTCTTC.

CDR3 nucleotide sequence: TGTGCCAGCAGCGTAGCCGGGACTAGCACAGATACGCAGTATTTT. It specifies CASSVAGTSTDTQYF. The rearrangement uses TRBV9 and TRBJ2-3; D is perhaps TRBD2 (6 bases). This CDR3 comprises 15 residues. Germline CDR1 reads SGDLS; CDR2 reads YYNGEE. The germline V and J ends were trimmed by 0 bases and 0 bases, with 8 bases remaining between them.

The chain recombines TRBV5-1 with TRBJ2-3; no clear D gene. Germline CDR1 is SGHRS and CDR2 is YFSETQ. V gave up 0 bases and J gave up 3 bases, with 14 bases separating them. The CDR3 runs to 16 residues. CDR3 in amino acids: CASSLGGPRLTDTQYF. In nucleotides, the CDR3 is TGCGCCAGCAGCTTGGGGGGTCCCCGACTTACAGATACGCAGTATTTT.

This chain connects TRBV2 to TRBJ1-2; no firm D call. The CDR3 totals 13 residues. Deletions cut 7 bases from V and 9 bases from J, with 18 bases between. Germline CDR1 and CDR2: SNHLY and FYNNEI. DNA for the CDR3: TGTGCCAGCACCGACGGTCCTGTGATTCGCTACACCTTC. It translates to CASTDGPVIRYTF.

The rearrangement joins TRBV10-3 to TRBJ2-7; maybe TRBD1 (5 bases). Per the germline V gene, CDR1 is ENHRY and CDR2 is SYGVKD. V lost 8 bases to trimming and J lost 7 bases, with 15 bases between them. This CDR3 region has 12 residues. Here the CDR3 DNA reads TGTGCCATCGGTCCCAGGGCCTGGGAGCAGTACTTC. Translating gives CAIGPRAWEQYF.

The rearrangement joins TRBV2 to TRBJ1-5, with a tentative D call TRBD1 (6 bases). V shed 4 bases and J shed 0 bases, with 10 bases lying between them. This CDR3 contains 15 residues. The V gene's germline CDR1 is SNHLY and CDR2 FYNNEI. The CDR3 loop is CASSGGQLSNQPQHF. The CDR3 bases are TGTGCCAGCAGTGGGGGGCAGCTTAGCAATCAGCCCCAGCATTTT.

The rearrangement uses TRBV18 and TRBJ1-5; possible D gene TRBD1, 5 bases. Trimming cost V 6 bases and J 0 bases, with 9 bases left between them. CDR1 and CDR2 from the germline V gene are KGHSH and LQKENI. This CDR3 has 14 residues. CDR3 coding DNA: TGTGCCAGCTCGCGACAGTATAGCAATCAGCCCCAGCATTTT. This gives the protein CASSRQYSNQPQHF.

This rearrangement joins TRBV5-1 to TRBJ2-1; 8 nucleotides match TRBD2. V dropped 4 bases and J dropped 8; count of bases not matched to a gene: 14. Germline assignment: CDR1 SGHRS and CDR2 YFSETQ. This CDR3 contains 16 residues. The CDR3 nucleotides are TGCGCCAGCAGCACCCCAAGCGGGAGAATCGGCGATGAGCAGTTCTTC. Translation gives CASSTPSGRIGDEQFF.

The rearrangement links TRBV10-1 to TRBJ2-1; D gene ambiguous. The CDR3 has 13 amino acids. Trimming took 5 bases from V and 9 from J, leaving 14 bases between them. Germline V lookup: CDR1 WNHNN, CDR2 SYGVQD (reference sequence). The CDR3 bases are TGCGCCAGCAGTCCCGGGCCCTCGGGTGAGCAGTTCTTC. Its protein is CASSPGPSGEQFF.

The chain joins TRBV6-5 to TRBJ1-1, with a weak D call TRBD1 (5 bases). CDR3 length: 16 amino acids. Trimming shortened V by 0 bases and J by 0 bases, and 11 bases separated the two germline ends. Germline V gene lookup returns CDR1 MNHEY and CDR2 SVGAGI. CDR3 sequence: CASSYSPGIMNTEAFF. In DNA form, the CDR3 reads TGTGCCAGCAGTTACTCTCCAGGGATAATGAACACTGAAGCTTTCTTT.

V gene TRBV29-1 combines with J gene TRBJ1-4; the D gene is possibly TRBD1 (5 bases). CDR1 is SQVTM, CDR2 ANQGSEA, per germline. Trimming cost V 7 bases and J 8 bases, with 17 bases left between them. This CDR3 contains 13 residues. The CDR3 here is CSGGDGRYEKLFF. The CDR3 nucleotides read TGCAGCGGTGGGGACGGGAGGTACGAAAAACTGTTTTTT.

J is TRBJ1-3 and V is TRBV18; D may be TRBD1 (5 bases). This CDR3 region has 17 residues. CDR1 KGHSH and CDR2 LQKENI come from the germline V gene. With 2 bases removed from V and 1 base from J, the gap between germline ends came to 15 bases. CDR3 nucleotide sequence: TGTGCCAGCTCACCAAGGGACCACGGGGGATCTGGAAACACCATATATTTT. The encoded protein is CASSPRDHGGSGNTIYF.

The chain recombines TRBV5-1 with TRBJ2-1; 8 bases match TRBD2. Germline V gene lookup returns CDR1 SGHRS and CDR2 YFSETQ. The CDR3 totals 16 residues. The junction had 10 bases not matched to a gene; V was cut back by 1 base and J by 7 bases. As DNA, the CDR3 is TGCGCCAGCAGCTTGCGGACTAGCCAACTGGGGAATGAGCAGTTCTTC. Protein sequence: CASSLRTSQLGNEQFF.

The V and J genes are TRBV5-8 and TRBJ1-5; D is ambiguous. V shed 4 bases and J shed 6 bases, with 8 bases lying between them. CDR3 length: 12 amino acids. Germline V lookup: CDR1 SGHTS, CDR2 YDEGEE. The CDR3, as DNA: TGTGCCAGCAGCCCCCGACTTCAGCCCCAGCATTTT. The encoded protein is CASSPRLQPQHF.

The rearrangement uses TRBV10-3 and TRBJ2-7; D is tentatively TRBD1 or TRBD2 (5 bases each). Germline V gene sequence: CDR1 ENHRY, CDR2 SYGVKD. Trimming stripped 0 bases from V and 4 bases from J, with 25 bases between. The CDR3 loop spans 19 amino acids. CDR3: CAISESGNLGAQGVYEQYF. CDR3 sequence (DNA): TGTGCCATCAGTGAGTCAGGTAATTTAGGAGCGCAGGGAGTGTACGAGCAGTACTTC.

The CDR3 loop reads CASGLLQGDQPQHF. The CDR3, as DNA: TGTGCTAGTGGTTTGCTCCAGGGAGATCAGCCCCAGCATTTT. The chain has TRBV12-5 and TRBJ1-5; D possibly corresponds to TRBD1 (5 bases). The V end was cut by 2 bases, the J end by 5 bases, with 10 bases between. This CDR3 comprises 14 residues. CDR1 is LGHNT and CDR2 is FRNRAP in the germline V gene.

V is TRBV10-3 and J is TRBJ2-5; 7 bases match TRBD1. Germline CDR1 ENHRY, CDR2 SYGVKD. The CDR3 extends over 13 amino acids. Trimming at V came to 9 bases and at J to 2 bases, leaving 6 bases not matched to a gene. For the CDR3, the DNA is TGTGCCATTGGATTGGGACAGCAAGAGACCCAGTACTTC. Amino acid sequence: CAIGLGQQETQYF.

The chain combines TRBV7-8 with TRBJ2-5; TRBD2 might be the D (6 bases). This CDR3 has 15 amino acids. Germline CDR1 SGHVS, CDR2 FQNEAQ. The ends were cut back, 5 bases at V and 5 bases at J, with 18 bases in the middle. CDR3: CASSEGLPAKETQYF. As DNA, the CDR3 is TGTGCCAGCAGCGAGGGACTCCCAGCAAAGGAGACCCAGTACTTC.

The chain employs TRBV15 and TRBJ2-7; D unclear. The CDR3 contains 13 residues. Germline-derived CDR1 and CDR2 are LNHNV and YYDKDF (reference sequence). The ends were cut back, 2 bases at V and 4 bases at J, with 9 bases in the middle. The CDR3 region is CATSRRSGYEQYF. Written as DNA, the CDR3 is TGTGCCACCAGCAGACGATCCGGTTACGAGCAGTACTTC.

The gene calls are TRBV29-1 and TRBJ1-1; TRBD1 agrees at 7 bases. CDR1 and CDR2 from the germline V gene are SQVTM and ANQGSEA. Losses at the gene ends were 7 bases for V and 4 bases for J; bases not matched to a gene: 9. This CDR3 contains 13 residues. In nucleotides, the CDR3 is TGCAGCGCAACAGGGGTTATGGGCACTGAAGCTTTCTTT. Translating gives CSATGVMGTEAFF.

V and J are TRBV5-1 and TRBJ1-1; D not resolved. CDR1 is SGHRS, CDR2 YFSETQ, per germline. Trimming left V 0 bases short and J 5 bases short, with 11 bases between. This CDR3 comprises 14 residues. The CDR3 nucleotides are TGCGCCAGCAGCTTGGCCGGCGGGAGTACTGAAGCTTTCTTT. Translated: CASSLAGGSTEAFF.